This T cell receptor beta chain emerged from a study of identical twins. Regarding the study as a whole: Clonotypes of the beta chain that were abundant in cord blood carried fewer insertions (memory repertoires showed none). Twins' excess sharing was less marked for out-of-frame beta sequences.

TCRdb re-analysed the 5' RACE reads in MiXCR, keeping a single row per CDR3 protein. The sample holds around 490,000 distinct CDR3 sequences, approximately 20% seen once. This clonotype appeared a few times. The target antigen is unknown. Trimming removed 8 bases at V and 0 bases at J, with 11 bases between. There are 13 residues in the CDR3. CDR1 is SEHNR and CDR2 is FQNEAQ in the germline V gene (reference sequence). This same sample was also part of a study on yellow fever vaccine responses in identical twins.

Source material: CD4+ T cells sorted from blood. This sequence joins TRBV7-9 and TRBJ2-7; a weak D match, TRBD1 (7 bases). This receptor was obtained from a woman aged 18-29 years in good health. CDR3 sequence: CASGRDSSYEQYF. CDR3 DNA: TGTGCCAGCGGGCGGGACAGCTCCTACGAGCAGTACTTC. Combining the CDR3 with reference TRBV7-9 and TRBJ2-7 gives the whole variable domain DTGVSQNPRHKITKRGQNVTFRCDPISEHNRLYWYRQTLGQGPEFLTYFQNEAQLEKSRLLSDRFSAERPKGSFSTLEIQRTEQGDSAMYLCASGRDSSYEQYFGPGTRLTVT.